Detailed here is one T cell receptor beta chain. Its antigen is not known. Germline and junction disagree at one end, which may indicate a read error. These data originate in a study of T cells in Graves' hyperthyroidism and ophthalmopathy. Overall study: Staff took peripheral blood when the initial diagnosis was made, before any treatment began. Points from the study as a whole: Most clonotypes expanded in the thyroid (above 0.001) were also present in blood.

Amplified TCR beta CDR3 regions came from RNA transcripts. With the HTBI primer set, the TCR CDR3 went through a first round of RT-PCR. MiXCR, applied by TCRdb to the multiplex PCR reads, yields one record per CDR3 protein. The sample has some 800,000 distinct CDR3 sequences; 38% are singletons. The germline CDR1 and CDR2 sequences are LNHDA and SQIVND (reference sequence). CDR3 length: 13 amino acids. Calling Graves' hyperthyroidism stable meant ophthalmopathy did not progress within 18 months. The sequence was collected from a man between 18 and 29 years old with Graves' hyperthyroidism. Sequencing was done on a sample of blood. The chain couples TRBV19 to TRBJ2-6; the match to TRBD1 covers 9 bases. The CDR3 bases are TGTGCCGCTAGTCTGACAGGGGGCAACGTCCTGACTTTC. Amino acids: CAASLTGGNVLTF. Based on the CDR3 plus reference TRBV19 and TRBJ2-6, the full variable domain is DGGITQSPKYLFRKEGQNVTLSCEQNLNHDAMYWYRQDPGQGLRLIYYSQIVNDFQKGDIAEGYSVSREKKESFPLTVTSAQKNPTAFYLCAASLTGGNVLTFGAGSRLTVL.